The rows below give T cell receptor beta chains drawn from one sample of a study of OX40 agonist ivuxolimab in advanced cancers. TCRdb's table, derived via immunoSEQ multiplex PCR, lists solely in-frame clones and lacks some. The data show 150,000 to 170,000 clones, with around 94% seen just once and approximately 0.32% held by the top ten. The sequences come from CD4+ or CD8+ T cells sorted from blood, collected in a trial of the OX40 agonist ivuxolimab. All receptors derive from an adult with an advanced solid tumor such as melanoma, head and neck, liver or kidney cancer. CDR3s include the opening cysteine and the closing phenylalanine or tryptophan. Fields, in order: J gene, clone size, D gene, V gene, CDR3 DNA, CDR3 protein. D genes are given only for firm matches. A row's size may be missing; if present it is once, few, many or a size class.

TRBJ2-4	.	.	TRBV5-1	TGCGCCAGCAGCTTGGCCTCGGACGAGGGAAACATTCAGTACTTC	CASSLASDEGNIQYF
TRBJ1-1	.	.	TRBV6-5	TGTGCCAGCAGCCGGACCGGGACGCCTACCGAAGCTTTCTTT	CASSRTGTPTEAFF
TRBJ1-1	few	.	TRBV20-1	TGCAGTGCTGGAGGGGACACTGAAGCTTTCTTT	CSAGGDTEAFF
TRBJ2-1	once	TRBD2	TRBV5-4	TGTGCCAGCAGACGGGCCGGGACTAGTACCAGGGGATCCTACAATGAGCAGTTCTTC	CASRRAGTSTRGSYNEQFF
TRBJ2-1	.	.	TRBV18	TGTGCCAGCTCACCATTCCGCGGGCCCTACAATGAGCAGTTCTTC	CASSPFRGPYNEQFF
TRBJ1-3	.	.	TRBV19	TGTGCCAGTAGAAAAACCGGGACGCCTGTCTCTGGAAACACCATATATTTT	CASRKTGTPVSGNTIYF
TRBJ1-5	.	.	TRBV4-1	TGCGCCAGCAGCCACGACAGTTTCAATCAGCCCCAGCATTTT	CASSHDSFNQPQHF
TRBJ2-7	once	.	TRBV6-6	TGTGCCAGCAGTTACTCGGGGGCAGACTACGAGCAGTACTTC	CASSYSGADYEQYF
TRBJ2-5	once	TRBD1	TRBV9	TGTGCCAGCAGCGTAGACAGGGGTAAAGAGACCCAGTACTTC	CASSVDRGKETQYF
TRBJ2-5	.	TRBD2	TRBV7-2	TGTGCCAGTTTAGCGACTAGCGGGTCAGGGGAGACCCAGTACTTC	CASLATSGSGETQYF
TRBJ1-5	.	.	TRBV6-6	TGTGCCAGCAGTTACGCACAGCAGCCCCAGCATTTT	CASSYAQQPQHF
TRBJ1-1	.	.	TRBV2	TGTGCCAGCAGTGAACTCCGGGAGTCGGAAGCTTTCTTT	CASSELRESEAFF
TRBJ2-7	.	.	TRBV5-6	TGTGCCAGCAGCTTGGTGGCACGGGGGACCTACGAGCAGTACTTC	CASSLVARGTYEQYF
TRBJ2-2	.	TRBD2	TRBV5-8	TGTGCCAGCAGCTTGGTCCCCGCGGGAGGGCCTTGGGAGCTGTTTTTT	CASSLVPAGGPWELFF
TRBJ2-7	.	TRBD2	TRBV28	TGTGCCAGCAGTCCAAGCGGGAGCTCCTACGAGCAGTACTTC	CASSPSGSSYEQYF
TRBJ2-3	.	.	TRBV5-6	TGTGCCAGCAGCTCCCTGGGAGCAGATACGCAGTATTTT	CASSSLGADTQYF
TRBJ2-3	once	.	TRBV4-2	TGTGCCAGCAGAGACAGGCGGTCTTCTAGCACAGATACGCAGTATTTT	CASRDRRSSSTDTQYF
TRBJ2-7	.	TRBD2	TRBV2	TGTGCCAGTCGGCGGGGGTCGTACGAGCAGTACTTC	CASRRGSYEQYF
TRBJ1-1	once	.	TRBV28	TGTGCCAGCAGAGGAGGGAGGGAAGCTTTCTTT	CASRGGREAFF
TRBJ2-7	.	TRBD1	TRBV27	TGTGCCAGCAGTTTGGGCCGACAGGGGGGCTACGAGCAGTACTTC	CASSLGRQGGYEQYF
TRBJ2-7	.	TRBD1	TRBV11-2	TGTGCCAGCAGGACCCTCGGGACAGACACCTACGAGCAGTACTTC	CASRTLGTDTYEQYF
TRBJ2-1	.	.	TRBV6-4	TGTGCCAGCAGTGCGACACGGCTCAATGAGCAGTTCTTC	CASSATRLNEQFF
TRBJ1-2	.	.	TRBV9	TGTGCCAGCAGCGCCGTACTCTATGGCTACACCTTC	CASSAVLYGYTF
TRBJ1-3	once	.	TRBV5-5	TGTGCCAGCAGCTTACCCCACAGGGATAGGGGAAACACCATATATTTT	CASSLPHRDRGNTIYF
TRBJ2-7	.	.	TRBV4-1	TGCGCCAGCAGCCAAGTTAACAGCGCCAACTCCTACGAGCAGTACTTC	CASSQVNSANSYEQYF
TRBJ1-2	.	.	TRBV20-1	TGCAGTGCTAGGGGAAGGGAAGACTACACCTTC	CSARGREDYTF
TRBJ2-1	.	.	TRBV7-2	TGTGCCAGCAGCTTAGACCGCGGAGCCTACAATGAGCAGTTCTTC	CASSLDRGAYNEQFF
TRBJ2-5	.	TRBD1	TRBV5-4	TGTGCCGGGGCGACAGGGGGGGGACAAGAGACCCAGTACTTC	CAGATGGGQETQYF
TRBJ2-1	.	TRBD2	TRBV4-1	TGCGCCAGCAGCCAAGGAGGACTAGCGGGCTCGGTGGAGTTCTTC	CASSQGGLAGSVEFF
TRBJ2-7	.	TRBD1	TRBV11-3	TGTGCCAGCAGCTTACGAGGGGGCAAAAACGAGCAGTACTTC	CASSLRGGKNEQYF
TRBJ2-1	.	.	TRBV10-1	TGCGCCAGCAGTAGGGGGAATGAGCAGTTCTTC	CASSRGNEQFF
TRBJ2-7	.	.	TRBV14	TGTGCCAGCAGCCAGTTAGGTGTCCGGGTGGGTGAGCAGTACTTC	CASSQLGVRVGEQYF
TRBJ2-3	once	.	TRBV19	TGTGCCAGTAGTCCCCGCAAGACCCTAAGTCGCACAGATACGCAGTATTTT	CASSPRKTLSRTDTQYF
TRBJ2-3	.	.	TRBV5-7	TGTGCCAGCAGCTTCGGAACGGTCACAGATACGCAGTATTTT	CASSFGTVTDTQYF
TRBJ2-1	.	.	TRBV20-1	TGCAGTGCGCGAAGAAGAAGTGAGCAGTTCTTC	CSARRRSEQFF
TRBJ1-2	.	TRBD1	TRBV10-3	TGTGCCATCAGCCCCCAGGGCAGGGGGCTCTATGGCTACACCTTC	CAISPQGRGLYGYTF
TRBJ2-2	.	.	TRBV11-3	TGTGCCAGCAGCTTGGGTCCGAACACCGGGGAGCTGTTTTTT	CASSLGPNTGELFF
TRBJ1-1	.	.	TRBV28	TGTGCCAGCAGCACAGGGTGGCCGGGGGGCACTGAAGCTTTCTTT	CASSTGWPGGTEAFF
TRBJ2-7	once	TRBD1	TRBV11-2	TGTGCCAGCAGCTTAGCTAGGACAGGGGCCTACGAGCAGTACTTC	CASSLARTGAYEQYF
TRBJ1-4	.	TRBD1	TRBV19	TGTGCCAGTACCCGAACGACAGGGGCTAATGAAAAACTGTTTTTT	CASTRTTGANEKLFF